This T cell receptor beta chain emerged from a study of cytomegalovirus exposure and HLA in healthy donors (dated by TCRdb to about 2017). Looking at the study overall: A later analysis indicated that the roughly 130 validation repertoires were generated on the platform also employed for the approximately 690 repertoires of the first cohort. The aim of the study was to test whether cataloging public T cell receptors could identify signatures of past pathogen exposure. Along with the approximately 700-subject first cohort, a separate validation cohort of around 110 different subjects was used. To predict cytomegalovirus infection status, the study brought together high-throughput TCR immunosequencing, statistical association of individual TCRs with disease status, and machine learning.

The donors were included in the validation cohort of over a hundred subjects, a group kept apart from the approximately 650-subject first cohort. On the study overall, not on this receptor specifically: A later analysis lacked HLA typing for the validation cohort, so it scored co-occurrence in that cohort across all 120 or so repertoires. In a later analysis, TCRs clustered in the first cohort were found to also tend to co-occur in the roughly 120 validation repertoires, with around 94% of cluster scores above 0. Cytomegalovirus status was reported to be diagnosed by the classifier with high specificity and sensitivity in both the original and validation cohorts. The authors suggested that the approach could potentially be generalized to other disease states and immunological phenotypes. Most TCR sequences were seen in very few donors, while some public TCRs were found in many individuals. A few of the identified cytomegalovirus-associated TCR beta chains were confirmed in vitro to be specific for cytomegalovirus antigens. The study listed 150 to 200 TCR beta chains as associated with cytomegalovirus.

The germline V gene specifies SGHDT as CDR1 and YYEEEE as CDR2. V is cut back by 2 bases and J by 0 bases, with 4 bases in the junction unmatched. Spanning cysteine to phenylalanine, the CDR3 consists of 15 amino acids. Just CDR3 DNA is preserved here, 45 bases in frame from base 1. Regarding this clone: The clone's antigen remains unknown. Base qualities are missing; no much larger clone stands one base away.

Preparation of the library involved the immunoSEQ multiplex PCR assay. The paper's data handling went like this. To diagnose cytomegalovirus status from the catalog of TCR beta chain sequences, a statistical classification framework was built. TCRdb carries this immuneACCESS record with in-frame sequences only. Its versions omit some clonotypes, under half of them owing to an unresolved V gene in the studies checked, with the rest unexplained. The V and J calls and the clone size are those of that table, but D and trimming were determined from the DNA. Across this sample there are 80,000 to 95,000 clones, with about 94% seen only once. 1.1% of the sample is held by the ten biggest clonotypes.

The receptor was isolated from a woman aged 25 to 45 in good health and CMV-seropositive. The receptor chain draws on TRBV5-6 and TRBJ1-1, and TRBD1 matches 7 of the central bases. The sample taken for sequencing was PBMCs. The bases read TGTGCCAGCAGCTTTTTAAGGGGGCTGAACACTGAAGCTTTCTTT. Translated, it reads CASSFLRGLNTEAFF.